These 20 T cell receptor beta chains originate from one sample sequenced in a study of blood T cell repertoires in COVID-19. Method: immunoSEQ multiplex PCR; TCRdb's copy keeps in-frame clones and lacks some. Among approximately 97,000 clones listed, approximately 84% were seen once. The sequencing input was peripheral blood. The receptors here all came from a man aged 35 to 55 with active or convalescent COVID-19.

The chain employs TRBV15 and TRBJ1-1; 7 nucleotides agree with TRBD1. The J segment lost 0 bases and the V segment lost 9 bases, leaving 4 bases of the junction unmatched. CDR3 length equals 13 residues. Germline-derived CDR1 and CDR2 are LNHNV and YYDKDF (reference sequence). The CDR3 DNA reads TGTGCCACGTCGGGACAGATGAACACTGAAGCTTTCTTT. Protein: CATSGQMNTEAFF.

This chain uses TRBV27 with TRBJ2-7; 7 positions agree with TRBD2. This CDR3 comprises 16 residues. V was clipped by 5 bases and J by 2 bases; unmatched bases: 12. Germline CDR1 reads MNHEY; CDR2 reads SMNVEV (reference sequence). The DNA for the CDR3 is TGTGCCAGCAGTCCCGCCCTGCAGCGGGGAACCTACGAGCAGTACTTC. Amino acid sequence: CASSPALQRGTYEQYF.

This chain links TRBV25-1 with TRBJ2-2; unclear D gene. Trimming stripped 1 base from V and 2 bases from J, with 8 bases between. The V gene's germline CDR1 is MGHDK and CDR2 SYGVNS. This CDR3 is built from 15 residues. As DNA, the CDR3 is TGTGCCAGCAGTGAATCCCTAGGAAACACCGGGGAGCTGTTTTTT. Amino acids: CASSESLGNTGELFF. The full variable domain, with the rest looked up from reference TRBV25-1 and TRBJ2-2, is EADIYQTPRYLVIGTGKKITLECSQTMGHDKMYWYQQDPGMELHLIHYSYGVNSTEKGDLSSESTVSRIRTEHFPLTLESARPSHTSQYLCASSESLGNTGELFFGEGSRLTVL.

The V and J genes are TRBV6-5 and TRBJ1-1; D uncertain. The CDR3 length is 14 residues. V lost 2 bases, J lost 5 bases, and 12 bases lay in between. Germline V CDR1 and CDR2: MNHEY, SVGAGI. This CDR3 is CASSYMEDGTEAFF. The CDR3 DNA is TGTGCCAGCAGTTACATGGAGGATGGGACTGAAGCTTTCTTT.

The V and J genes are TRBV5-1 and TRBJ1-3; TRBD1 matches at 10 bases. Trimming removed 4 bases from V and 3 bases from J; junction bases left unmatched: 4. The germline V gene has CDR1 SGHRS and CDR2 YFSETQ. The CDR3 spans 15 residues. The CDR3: CASSPDRGRGNTIYF. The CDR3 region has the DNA TGCGCCAGCAGCCCAGACAGGGGGCGTGGAAACACCATATATTTT.

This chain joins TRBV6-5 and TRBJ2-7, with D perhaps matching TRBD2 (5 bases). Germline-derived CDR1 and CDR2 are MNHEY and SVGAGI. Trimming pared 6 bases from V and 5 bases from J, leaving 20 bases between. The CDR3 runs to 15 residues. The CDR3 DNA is TGTGCCAGCAGCCCGCCCCGGGGAATGATAAACGAGCAGTACTTC. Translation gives CASSPPRGMINEQYF.

DNA of the CDR3: TGTGCCAGCAGTTACCAGACAGGCAATTCACCCCTCCACTTT. This sequence encodes CASSYQTGNSPLHF. This sequence joins TRBV6-2 or TRBV6-3 and TRBJ1-6; a weak D match, TRBD1 (6 bases). The CDR3 runs to 14 residues. Germline CDR1 and CDR2: MNHEY and SVGEGT. Between the trimmed V and J ends, which lost 2 bases and 7 bases, there was a span of 9 bases.

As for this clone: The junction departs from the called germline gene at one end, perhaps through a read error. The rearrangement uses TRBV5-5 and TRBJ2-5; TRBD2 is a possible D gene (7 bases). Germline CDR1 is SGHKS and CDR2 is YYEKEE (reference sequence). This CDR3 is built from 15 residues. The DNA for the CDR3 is TGTGCCAGCAGCACCGAGGGAGGGGGAAGAGAGGCCCAGTACTTC. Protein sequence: CASSTEGGGREAQYF.

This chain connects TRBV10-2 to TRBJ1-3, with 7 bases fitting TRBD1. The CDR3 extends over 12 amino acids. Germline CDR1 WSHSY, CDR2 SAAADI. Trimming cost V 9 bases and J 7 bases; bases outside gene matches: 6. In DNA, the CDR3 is TGCGCCAGTTCGGGACAGACTAACACCATATATTTT. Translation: CASSGQTNTIYF.

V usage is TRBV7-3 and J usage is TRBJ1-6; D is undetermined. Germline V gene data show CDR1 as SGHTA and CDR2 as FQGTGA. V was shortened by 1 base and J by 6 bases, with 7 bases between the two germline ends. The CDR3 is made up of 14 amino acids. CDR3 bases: TGTGCCAGCAGCTTAAGTCATTTTAATTCACCCCTCCACTTT. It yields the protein CASSLSHFNSPLHF.

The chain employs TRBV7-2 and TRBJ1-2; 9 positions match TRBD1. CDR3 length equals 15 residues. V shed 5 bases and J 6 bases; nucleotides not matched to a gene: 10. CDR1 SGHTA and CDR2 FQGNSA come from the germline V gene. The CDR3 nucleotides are TGTGCCAGCAGCATCGGGGGGACAGGGTTCCATGGCTACACCTTC. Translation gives CASSIGGTGFHGYTF.

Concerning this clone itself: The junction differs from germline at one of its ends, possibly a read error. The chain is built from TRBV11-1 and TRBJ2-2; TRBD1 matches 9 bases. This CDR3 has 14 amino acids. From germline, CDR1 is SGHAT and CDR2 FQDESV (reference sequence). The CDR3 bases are TGTGCCAGCGAGGGACAGGGTAACAGCGGGGAGCTGTTTTTT. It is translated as CASEGQGNSGELFF.

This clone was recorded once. Here the CDR3 DNA reads TGTGCCATCAGTGAGTCCCAGGGTACGAGCACAGATACGCAGTATTTT. Protein sequence: CAISESQGTSTDTQYF. The gene calls are TRBV10-3 and TRBJ2-3; perhaps TRBD1 as D (5 bases). Trimming took 0 bases from V and 0 from J, leaving 10 bases between them. Per the germline V gene, CDR1 is ENHRY and CDR2 is SYGVKD. This CDR3 is built from 16 residues.

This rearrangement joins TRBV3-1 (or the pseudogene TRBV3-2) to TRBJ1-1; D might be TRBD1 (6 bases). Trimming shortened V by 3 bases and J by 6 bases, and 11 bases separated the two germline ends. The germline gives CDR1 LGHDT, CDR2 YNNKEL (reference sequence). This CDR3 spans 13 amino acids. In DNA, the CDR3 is TGTGCCAGCAGCCATGATTGGACAGCTGAAGCTTTCTTT. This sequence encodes CASSHDWTAEAFF.

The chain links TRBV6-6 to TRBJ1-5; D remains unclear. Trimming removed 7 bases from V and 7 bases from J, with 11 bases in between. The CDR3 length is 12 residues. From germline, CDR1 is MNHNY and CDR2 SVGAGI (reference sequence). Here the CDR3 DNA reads TGTGCCAGCACCCCCCCGGGGCAGCCCCAGCATTTT. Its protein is CASTPPGQPQHF.

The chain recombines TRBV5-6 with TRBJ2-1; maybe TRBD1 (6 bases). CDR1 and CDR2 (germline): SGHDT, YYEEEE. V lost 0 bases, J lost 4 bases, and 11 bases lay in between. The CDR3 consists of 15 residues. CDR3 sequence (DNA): TGTGCCAGCAGCTTGGGGACAGACTTATACAATGAGCAGTTCTTC. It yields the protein CASSLGTDLYNEQFF. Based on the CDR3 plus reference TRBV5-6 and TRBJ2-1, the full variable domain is DAGVTQSPTHLIKTRGQQVTLRCSPKSGHDTVSWYQQALGQGPQFIFQYYEEEERQRGNFPDRFSGHQFPNYSSELNVNALLLGDSALYLCASSLGTDLYNEQFFGPGTRLTVL.

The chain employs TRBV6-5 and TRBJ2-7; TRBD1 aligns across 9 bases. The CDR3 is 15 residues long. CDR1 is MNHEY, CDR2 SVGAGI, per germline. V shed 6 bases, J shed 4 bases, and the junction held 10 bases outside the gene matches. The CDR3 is CASRLLRDRAYEQYF. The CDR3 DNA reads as TGTGCCAGCAGACTACTTAGGGACAGGGCGTACGAGCAGTACTTC.

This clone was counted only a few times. The CDR3 region is CASSGRRTANTGELFF. The CDR3 region has the DNA TGTGCCAGCAGTGGGCGTAGGACAGCTAACACCGGGGAGCTGTTTTTT. The genes are TRBV2 and TRBJ2-2; perhaps TRBD1 as D (6 bases). The CDR3 has 16 amino acids. Germline lookup yields CDR1 SNHLY and CDR2 FYNNEI. Trimming removed 4 bases from V and 2 bases from J, with 14 bases in between. Combining the CDR3 with reference TRBV2 and TRBJ2-2 gives the whole variable domain EPEVTQTPSHQVTQMGQEVILRCVPISNHLYFYWYRQILGQKVEFLVSFYNNEISEKSEIFDDQFSVERPDGSNFTLKIRSTKLEDSAMYFCASSGRRTANTGELFFGEGSRLTVL.

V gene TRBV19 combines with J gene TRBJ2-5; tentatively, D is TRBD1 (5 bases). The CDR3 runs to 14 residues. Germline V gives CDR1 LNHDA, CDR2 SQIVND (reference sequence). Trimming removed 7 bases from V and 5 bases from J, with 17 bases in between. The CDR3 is CASTPKGVAETQYF. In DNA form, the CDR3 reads TGTGCCAGTACCCCTAAAGGGGTCGCGGAGACCCAGTACTTC.

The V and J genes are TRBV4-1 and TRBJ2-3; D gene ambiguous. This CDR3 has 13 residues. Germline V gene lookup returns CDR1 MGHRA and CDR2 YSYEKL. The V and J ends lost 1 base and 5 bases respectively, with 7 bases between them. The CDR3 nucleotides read TGCGCCAGCAGCCAAGTCTCCGGAGATACGCAGTATTTT. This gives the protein CASSQVSGDTQYF.